The 17 T cell receptor beta chains reported below all come from one sample, sequenced in a study of OX40 agonist ivuxolimab in advanced cancers. Sequencing used immunoSEQ multiplex PCR; TCRdb keeps in-frame clones, though not all of them. This sample carries about 55,000 clones, 70% to 90% of them seen once, and the ten largest clones take about 12%. Specimen: CD4+ or CD8+ T cells sorted from blood, collected in a trial of the OX40 agonist ivuxolimab. These receptors were taken from an adult with an advanced solid tumor such as melanoma, head and neck, liver or kidney cancer.

The chain has TRBV11-2 and TRBJ2-7; D possibly corresponds to TRBD1 (6 bases). With 2 bases removed from V and 3 bases from J, the gap between germline ends came to 11 bases. There are 14 residues in the CDR3. The germline V gene has CDR1 SGHAT and CDR2 FQNNGV. CDR3 sequence: CASSLRTDYYEQYF. The CDR3 DNA reads TGTGCCAGCAGCTTAAGGACAGACTACTACGAGCAGTACTTC. The complete variable domain, with remaining parts taken from reference TRBV11-2 and TRBJ2-7, reads EAGVAQSPRYKIIEKRQSVAFWCNPISGHATLYWYQQILGQGPKLLIQFQNNGVVDDSQLPKDRFSAERLKGVDSTLKIQPAKLEDSAVYLCASSLRTDYYEQYFGPGTRLTVT.

V gene TRBV6-1 combines with J gene TRBJ2-7; D might be TRBD1 (5 bases). Germline assignment: CDR1 MNHNS and CDR2 SASEGT. The V gene lost 6 bases and the J gene lost 4 bases, with 19 bases spanning the gap. This CDR3 contains 15 residues. In nucleotides, the CDR3 is TGTGCCAGCAGGAAGACTGTGGGGCCAGCATACGAGCAGTACTTC. The encoded protein is CASRKTVGPAYEQYF.

The chain recombines TRBV28 with TRBJ1-2; TRBD1 matches 9 bases. The CDR3 is 15 residues long. CDR1 is MDHEN, CDR2 SYDVKM, per germline. V lost 6 bases and J lost 5; bases outside the gene matches: 10. CDR3 DNA sequence: TGTGCCAGCAGCGGACAGGGGTTTGAATCTTATGGCTACACCTTC. As protein: CASSGQGFESYGYTF.

The chain carries TRBV15 and TRBJ2-1; a weak D match, TRBD2 (7 bases). CDR1 is LNHNV and CDR2 is YYDKDF in the germline V gene (reference sequence). V shed 8 bases and J shed 4 bases, with 18 bases lying between them. There are 15 residues in the CDR3. This CDR3 reads CATSGGGQFYNEQFF. The CDR3, as DNA: TGTGCCACCTCTGGGGGGGGGCAATTTTACAATGAGCAGTTCTTC.

The chain carries TRBV28 and TRBJ1-2; unclear D gene. Germline-derived CDR1 and CDR2 are MDHEN and SYDVKM. The CDR3 runs 16 residues. Trimming cost V 5 bases and J 4 bases, with 20 bases left between them. The chain's CDR3 is CASSLLVGAGFYGYTF. The CDR3 DNA sequence: TGTGCCAGCAGTCTACTAGTGGGAGCTGGGTTCTATGGCTACACCTTC.

The V gene is TRBV5-8, the J gene TRBJ1-2; D is uncertain. The CDR3 spans 14 residues. Germline-derived CDR1 and CDR2 are SGHTS and YDEGEE. The germline V and J ends were trimmed by 1 base and 3 bases, with 10 bases remaining between them. In nucleotides, the CDR3 is TGTGCCAGCAGCTTGTGGGTGATGGACTATGGCTACACCTTC. Protein sequence: CASSLWVMDYGYTF.

This clone showed up just a few times. The chain combines TRBV27 with TRBJ1-5; D is undetermined. Germline CDR1 reads MNHEY; CDR2 reads SMNVEV (reference sequence). V was pared by 3 bases and J by 6 bases, with 9 bases between. The CDR3 sequence is 13 residues long. Here the CDR3 reads CASSFLGGQPQHF. DNA of the CDR3: TGTGCCAGCAGTTTCTTAGGTGGTCAGCCCCAGCATTTT.

The chain carries TRBV25-1 and TRBJ2-1, with TRBD2 matching over 8 bases. This CDR3 contains 11 residues. V lost 9 bases to trimming and J lost 7 bases; unmatched junction nucleotides: 2. The germline gives CDR1 MGHDK, CDR2 SYGVNS. In DNA form, the CDR3 reads TGTGCCAGTCGCGGGGGGAATGAGCAGTTCTTC. It is translated as CASRGGNEQFF.

The rearrangement links TRBV27 to TRBJ2-3, with 12 positions matching TRBD2. The germline CDR1 and CDR2 sequences are MNHEY and SMNVEV (reference sequence). V lost 6 bases, J lost 6 bases, and 13 bases stayed unmatched. This CDR3 has 17 residues. The CDR3 sequence is CASSLLASGGAGDTQYF. The CDR3 DNA reads TGTGCCAGCAGCCTTCTGGCTAGCGGGGGGGCAGGGGATACGCAGTATTTT.

J is TRBJ1-2 and V is TRBV19; perhaps TRBD1 as D (5 bases). The CDR3 runs to 14 residues. From germline, CDR1 is LNHDA and CDR2 SQIVND (reference sequence). The ends were cut back, 5 bases at V and 4 bases at J, with 14 bases in the middle. In DNA form, the CDR3 reads TGTGCCAGTAGTCCACCAGGGACTTTCTATGGCTACACCTTC. Encoded protein: CASSPPGTFYGYTF.

The chain combines TRBV4-3 with TRBJ2-1, with D tentatively TRBD1 or TRBD2 (5 bases each). The germline CDR1 and CDR2 sequences are LGHNA and YSLEER. With 4 bases removed from V and 4 bases from J, the gap between germline ends came to 17 bases. This CDR3 is 16 amino acids long. In DNA form, the CDR3 reads TGCGCCAGCAGCCGCCTAACCGGGACCGAGTACAATGAGCAGTTCTTC. Translated, it gives CASSRLTGTEYNEQFF.

V and J are TRBV5-8 and TRBJ2-1; perhaps TRBD2 as D (6 bases). The CDR3 is 11 amino acids. Germline lookup yields CDR1 SGHTS and CDR2 YDEGEE. V was pared by 8 bases and J by 9 bases, with 12 bases between. CDR3 nucleotide sequence: TGTGCCAGGGAGACTAGACCTGAGCAGTTCTTC. Its translation is CARETRPEQFF.

This chain connects TRBV28 to TRBJ2-2; D is undetermined. The germline CDR1 and CDR2 sequences are MDHEN and SYDVKM. CDR3 length: 15 amino acids. V lost 6 bases, J lost 2 bases, and 13 bases lay in between. CDR3 coding DNA: TGTGCCAGCAGATTCAGTCTGGGTAACACCGGGGAGCTGTTTTTT. This encodes CASRFSLGNTGELFF.

This chain links TRBV28 with TRBJ1-2; D is uncertain. CDR3 length equals 14 residues. Germline values: CDR1 MDHEN, CDR2 SYDVKM. Trimming cost V 6 bases and J 2 bases, with 13 bases left between them. CDR3: CASSYPVGNYGYTF. The CDR3 DNA follows: TGTGCCAGCAGCTACCCGGTGGGGAACTATGGCTACACCTTC.

This clone showed up just once. This sequence joins TRBV27 and TRBJ1-1, with D tentatively TRBD1 (5 bases). This CDR3 has 13 residues. From germline, CDR1 is MNHEY and CDR2 SMNVEV (reference sequence). The V end lost 5 bases, the J end lost 1 base, and 8 bases lay between the germline ends. The CDR3 sequence is CASSITGNTEAFF. The CDR3 DNA sequence: TGTGCCAGCAGTATCACAGGGAACACTGAAGCTTTCTTT.

The rearrangement uses TRBV7-9 and TRBJ1-1, with D maybe TRBD1 (5 bases). V lost 5 bases, J lost 8 bases, and 18 bases lay in between. The CDR3 consists of 14 residues. The germline V gene has CDR1 SEHNR and CDR2 FQNEAQ (reference sequence). This CDR3 reads CASSPENNGGEAFF. The CDR3 DNA is TGTGCCAGCAGCCCTGAGAACAATGGGGGAGAAGCTTTCTTT.

V and J are TRBV27 and TRBJ2-3; 10 bases match TRBD2. The CDR3 has 16 amino acids. CDR1 MNHEY and CDR2 SMNVEV come from the germline V gene (reference sequence). J was trimmed by 1 base and V by 2 bases; bases with no gene match: 3. CDR3 region: CASSLILAGGTDTQYF. CDR3 DNA sequence: TGTGCCAGCAGTTTAATCCTAGCGGGGGGCACAGATACGCAGTATTTT.